Listed below are T cell receptor beta chains from one sample, sequenced in a study of CXCR3-negative and CXCR3-positive naive CD8 T cells. TCRdb reworked the 5' RACE reads into one entry per CDR3 protein, no DNA. Found here are 60,000 to 65,000 distinct CDR3 sequences; the top ten clones hold around 0.75%. The sequencing input was naive CXCR3+ CD8+ T cells from blood. The receptors shown here come from a human donor in good health. Some clones in this sample may be carry-over from other donors' samples. Each CDR3 is given with its conserved first and last residue.

v_call	j_call	cdr3_aa
TRBV28	TRBJ2-7	CASNDSYEQYF
TRBV29-1	TRBJ2-2	CSALDINGELFF
TRBV29-1	TRBJ1-4	CSAGGDEKLFF
TRBV20-1	TRBJ1-6	CSATDFENSPLHF
TRBV7-6	TRBJ2-3	CASSLGPFADTQYF
TRBV28	TRBJ1-1	CASSPPEANTEAFF
TRBV7-8	TRBJ2-7	CASSLASGGHYEQYF
TRBV28	TRBJ2-3	CASSLGASGSTDTQYF
TRBV12-3/TRBV12-4	TRBJ2-7	CASSLGRDPYF
TRBV10-1	TRBJ1-4	CASRDGRRPNEKLFF
TRBV29-1	TRBJ2-2	CSVVWGNTGELFF
TRBV2	TRBJ2-2	CASSEGSRNTGELFF
TRBV7-9	TRBJ2-7	CASSPEGGPYEQYF
TRBV7-2	TRBJ1-1	CASSVWTGDGAFF
TRBV28	TRBJ2-7	CASSPLDWIKRHEQYF
TRBV7-9	TRBJ2-2	CASRYMNTGELFF
TRBV5-1	TRBJ2-7	CASPGDLRPEQYF
TRBV15	TRBJ2-2	CATSSYPSGPGELFF
TRBV14	TRBJ1-2	CASSPRWGANYGYTF
TRBV6-6	TRBJ2-1	CASRALLAGGQNEQFF
TRBV25-1	TRBJ1-2	CASSPQGFHGYTF
TRBV15	TRBJ1-2	CATSLGLTGTGGNYGYTF
TRBV4-2	TRBJ2-7	CASSQDSLSSYEQYF
TRBV27	TRBJ2-7	CASSLGQGYNEQYF
TRBV4-3	TRBJ1-1	CASSQEKEGSWGEAFF
TRBV20-1	TRBJ2-7	CSASPPGLADSYEQYF
TRBV7-8	TRBJ2-1	CASSLKVASYNEQFF
TRBV3-1	TRBJ2-1	CASSPDTYNEQFF
TRBV12-5	TRBJ2-7	CASGSEGDHEQYF
TRBV5-5	TRBJ2-5	CASSPVGSLPETQYF
TRBV6-5	TRBJ1-1	CASSYGYRGGTEAFF
TRBV4-2	TRBJ2-2	CASSQYGGSRGNTGELFF
TRBV25-1	TRBJ1-1	CASMFGANKAFF
TRBV3-1	TRBJ2-2	CASSQVVTTNTGELFF
TRBV20-1	TRBJ2-7	CSALDWDSSYEQYF
TRBV29-1	TRBJ2-5	CSVEDQEVYQETQYF
TRBV13	TRBJ2-1	CASSLGGGSSYNEQFF
TRBV9	TRBJ1-1	CASSPQGRPEAFF
TRBV6-1	TRBJ1-5	CASSDSQPQHF
TRBV27	TRBJ2-2	CASSASGWARGTGELFF
TRBV14	TRBJ2-5	CASSQSGRIMRETQYF
TRBV13	TRBJ2-1	CASSFRRTYNEQFF
TRBV4-3	TRBJ2-1	CASSQMRGPVNEQFF
TRBV7-6	TRBJ2-7	CASSLRDRPLDEQYF
TRBV14	TRBJ1-2	CASSQAGNYGYTF
TRBV14	TRBJ2-7	CASSYGSVEQYF
TRBV27	TRBJ2-1	CASSLLGAYNEQFF
TRBV7-6	TRBJ2-3	CASSAPGQGIVPSTDTQYF
TRBV28	TRBJ2-1	CASSLGLAGGHEQFF
TRBV4-3	TRBJ1-5	CASSQDREVGNTLDF